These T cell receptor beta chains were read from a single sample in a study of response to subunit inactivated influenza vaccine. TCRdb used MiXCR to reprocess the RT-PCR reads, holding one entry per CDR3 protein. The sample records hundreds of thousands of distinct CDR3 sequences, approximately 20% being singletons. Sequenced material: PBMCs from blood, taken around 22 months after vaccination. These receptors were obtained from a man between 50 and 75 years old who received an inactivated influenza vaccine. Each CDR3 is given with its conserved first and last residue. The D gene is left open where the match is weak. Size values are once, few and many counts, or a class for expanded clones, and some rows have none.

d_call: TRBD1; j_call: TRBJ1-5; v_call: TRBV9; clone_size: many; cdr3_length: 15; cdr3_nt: TGTGCCAGCAGCTTAGGACAGGACCCTTCTCAGCCCCAGCATTTT; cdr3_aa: CASSLGQDPSQPQHF
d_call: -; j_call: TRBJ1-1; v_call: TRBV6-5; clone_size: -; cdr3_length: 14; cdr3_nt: TGTGCCAGCAGTTACTCGAATAGGAGGACTGAAGCTTTCTTT; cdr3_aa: CASSYSNRRTEAFF
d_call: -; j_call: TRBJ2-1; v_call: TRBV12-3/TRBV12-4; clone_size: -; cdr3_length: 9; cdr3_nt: TGTGCCAGCAGTTTCCCTCTGTTCTTC; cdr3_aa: CASSFPLFF
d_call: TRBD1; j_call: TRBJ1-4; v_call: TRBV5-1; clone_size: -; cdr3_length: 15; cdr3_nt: TGCGCCAGCAAGCCGGGACAGGCCTTTAATGAAAAACTGTTTTTT; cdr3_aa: CASKPGQAFNEKLFF
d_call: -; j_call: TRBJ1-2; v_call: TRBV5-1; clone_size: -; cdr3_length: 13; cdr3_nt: TGCGCCAGCAGCCTTGAGTGGAACTATGGCTACACCTTC; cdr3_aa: CASSLEWNYGYTF
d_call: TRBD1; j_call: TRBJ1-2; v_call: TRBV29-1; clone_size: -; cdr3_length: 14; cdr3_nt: TGCAGCGTGTCCGGACAGGTTGCTAACTATGGCTACACCTTC; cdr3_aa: CSVSGQVANYGYTF
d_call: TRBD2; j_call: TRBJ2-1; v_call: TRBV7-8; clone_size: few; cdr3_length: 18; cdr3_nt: TGTGCCAGCAGCTTGAGGCTAGCGGGAGCCCACACGAGCAATGAGCAGTTCTTC; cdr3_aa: CASSLRLAGAHTSNEQFF
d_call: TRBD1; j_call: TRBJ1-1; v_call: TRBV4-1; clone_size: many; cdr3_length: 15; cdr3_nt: TGCGCCAGCAGCCAAGGATGGGACAGACCCACTGAAGCTTTCTTT; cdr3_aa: CASSQGWDRPTEAFF
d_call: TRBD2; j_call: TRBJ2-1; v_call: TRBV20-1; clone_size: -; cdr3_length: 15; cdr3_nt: TGCAGTGCTAGAGACCTAGCGGGATCGGGCAATGAGCAGTTCTTC; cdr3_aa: CSARDLAGSGNEQFF
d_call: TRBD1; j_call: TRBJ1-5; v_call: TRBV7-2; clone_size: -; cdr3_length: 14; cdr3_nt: TGTGCCAGCAGCTTTGGCAGGGGGGATCAGCCCCAGCATTTT; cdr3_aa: CASSFGRGDQPQHF
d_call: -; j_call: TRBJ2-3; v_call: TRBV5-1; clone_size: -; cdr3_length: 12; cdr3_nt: TGCGCCAGCGGAATGGATACAGATACGCAGTATTTT; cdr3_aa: CASGMDTDTQYF
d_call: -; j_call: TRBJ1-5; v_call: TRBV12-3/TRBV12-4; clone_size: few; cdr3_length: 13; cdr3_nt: TGTGCCTCCGGGTCGGTGGGGAGTCAGCCCCAGCATTTT; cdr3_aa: CASGSVGSQPQHF
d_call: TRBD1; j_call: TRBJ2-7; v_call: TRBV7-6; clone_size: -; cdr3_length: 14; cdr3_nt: TGTGCCAGCAGCCCAGGGACAGGAGAGCTCGAGCAGTACTTC; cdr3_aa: CASSPGTGELEQYF
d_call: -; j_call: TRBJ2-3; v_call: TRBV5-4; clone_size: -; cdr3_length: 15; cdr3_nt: TGTGCCAGCAGCGGCGGGACACTTAACACAGATACGCAGTATTTT; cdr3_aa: CASSGGTLNTDTQYF
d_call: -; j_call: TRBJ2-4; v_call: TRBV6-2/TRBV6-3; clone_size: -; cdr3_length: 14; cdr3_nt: TGTGCCAGCACGTCGGGGGACCGCAAAAACATTCAGTACTTC; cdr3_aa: CASTSGDRKNIQYF
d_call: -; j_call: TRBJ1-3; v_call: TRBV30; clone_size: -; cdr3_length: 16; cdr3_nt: TGTGCCTGGAGCAAGGACCAATCCCGGGCTGGAAACACCATATATTTT; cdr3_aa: CAWSKDQSRAGNTIYF
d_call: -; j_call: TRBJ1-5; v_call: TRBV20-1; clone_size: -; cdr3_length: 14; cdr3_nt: TGCAGTGCTAGTGGGGGACGGGGAAATCAGCCCCAGCATTTT; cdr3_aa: CSASGGRGNQPQHF
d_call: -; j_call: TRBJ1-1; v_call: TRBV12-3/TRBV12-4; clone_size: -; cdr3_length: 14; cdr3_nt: TGTGCCAGCAGTCCGCGGGGGGTAGGAACTGAAGCTTTCTTT; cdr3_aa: CASSPRGVGTEAFF
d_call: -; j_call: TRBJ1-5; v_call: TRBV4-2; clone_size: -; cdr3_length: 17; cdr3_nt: TGTGCCAGCAGCCAAGATCTGGGGGGTCGTAGCAATCAGCCCCAGCATTTT; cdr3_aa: CASSQDLGGRSNQPQHF
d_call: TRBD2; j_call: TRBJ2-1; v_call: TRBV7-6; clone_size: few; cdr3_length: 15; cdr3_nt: TGTGCCAGCAGCTTAGTATCGGGACTAGCCTATGAGCAGTTCTTC; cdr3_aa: CASSLVSGLAYEQFF
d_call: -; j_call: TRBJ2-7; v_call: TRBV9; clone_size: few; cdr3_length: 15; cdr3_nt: TGTGCCAGCAGCGTAGGAGGAGGGGGCAACTACGAGCAGTACTTC; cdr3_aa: CASSVGGGGNYEQYF
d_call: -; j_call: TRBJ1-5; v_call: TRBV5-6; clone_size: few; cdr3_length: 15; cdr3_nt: TGTGCCAGCAGTTCGGGAGGACGGACGAATCAGCCCCAGCATTTT; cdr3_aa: CASSSGGRTNQPQHF
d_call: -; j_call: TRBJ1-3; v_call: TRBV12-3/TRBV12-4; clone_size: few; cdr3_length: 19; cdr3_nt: TGTGCCAGCAGAAAAGTCATTTTCGCGACGGCTAGCTCTGGAAACACCATATATTTT; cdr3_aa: CASRKVIFATASSGNTIYF
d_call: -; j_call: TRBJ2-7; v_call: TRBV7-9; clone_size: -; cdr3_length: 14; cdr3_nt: TGTGCCAGCAGCTTAGGACAATTCTTATACGAGCAGTACTTC; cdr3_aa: CASSLGQFLYEQYF
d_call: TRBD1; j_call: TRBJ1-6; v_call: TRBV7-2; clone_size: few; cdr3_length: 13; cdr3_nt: TGTGCCAGCAGCTGGGACAGGGAGTCACCCCTCCACTTT; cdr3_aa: CASSWDRESPLHF
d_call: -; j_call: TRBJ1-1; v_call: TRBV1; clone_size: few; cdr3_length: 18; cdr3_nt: TGCACCAGCAGCGATTGTACGGTTTACGGATTTATGAACACTGAAGCTTTCTTT; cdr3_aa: CTSSDCTVYGFMNTEAFF
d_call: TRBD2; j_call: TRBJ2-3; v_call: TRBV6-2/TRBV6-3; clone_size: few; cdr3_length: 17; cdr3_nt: TGTGCCAGCAGTCGTCCGGGACTAGCGGGGGAGGCAGATACGCAGTATTTT; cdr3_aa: CASSRPGLAGEADTQYF
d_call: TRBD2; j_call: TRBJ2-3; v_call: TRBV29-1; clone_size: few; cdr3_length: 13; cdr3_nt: TGCAGCGTTGGCGGGAGGATCACAGATACGCAGTATTTT; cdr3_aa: CSVGGRITDTQYF
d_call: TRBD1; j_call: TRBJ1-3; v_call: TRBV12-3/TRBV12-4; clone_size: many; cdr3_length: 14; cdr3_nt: TGTGCCAGCAGCCCGACAGGGTCCCTGGCCACCATATATTTT; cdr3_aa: CASSPTGSLATIYF
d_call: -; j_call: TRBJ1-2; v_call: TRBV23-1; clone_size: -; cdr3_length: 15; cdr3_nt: TGCGCCAGCAGTCCTAGGACAGTCCCCAACTATGGCTACACCTTC; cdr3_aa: CASSPRTVPNYGYTF
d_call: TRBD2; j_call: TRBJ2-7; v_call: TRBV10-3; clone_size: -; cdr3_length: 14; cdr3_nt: TGTGCCATCAGTTCTCGGGGAGGGGCCTACGAGCAGTACTTC; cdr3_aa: CAISSRGGAYEQYF
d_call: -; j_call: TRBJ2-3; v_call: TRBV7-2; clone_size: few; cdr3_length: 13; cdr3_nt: TGTGCCAGCAGCTACGGGACGGGAGATACGCAGTATTTT; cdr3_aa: CASSYGTGDTQYF
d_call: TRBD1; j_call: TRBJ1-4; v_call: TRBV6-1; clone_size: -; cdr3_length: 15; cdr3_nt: TGTGCCAGCAGTGAAGTGCCAGGGGGTAGTGAAAAACTGTTTTTT; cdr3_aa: CASSEVPGGSEKLFF
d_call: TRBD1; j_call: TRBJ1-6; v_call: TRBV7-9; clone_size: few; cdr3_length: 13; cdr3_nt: TGTGCCAGCAGCAGACAGGGTAATTCACCCCTCCACTTT; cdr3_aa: CASSRQGNSPLHF
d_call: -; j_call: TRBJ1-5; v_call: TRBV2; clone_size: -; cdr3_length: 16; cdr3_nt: TGTGCCAGCATGGGGCAGGACGGTAGTAGCAATCAGCCCCAGCATTTT; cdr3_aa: CASMGQDGSSNQPQHF
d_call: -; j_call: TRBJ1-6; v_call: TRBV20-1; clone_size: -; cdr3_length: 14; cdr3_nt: TGCAGTGCTGTCCAGGGGAACCTTAATTCACCCCTCCACTTT; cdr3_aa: CSAVQGNLNSPLHF
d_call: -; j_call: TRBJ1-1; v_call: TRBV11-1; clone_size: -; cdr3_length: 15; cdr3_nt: TGTGCCAGCAGCCCCCCGAACAGGGAGAACACTGAAGCTTTCTTT; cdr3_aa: CASSPPNRENTEAFF
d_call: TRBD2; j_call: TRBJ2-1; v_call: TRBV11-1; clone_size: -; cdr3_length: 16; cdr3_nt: TGTGCCAGCAGCTTAGTCCAACTAGCGCCCTACAATGAGCAGTTCTTC; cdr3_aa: CASSLVQLAPYNEQFF
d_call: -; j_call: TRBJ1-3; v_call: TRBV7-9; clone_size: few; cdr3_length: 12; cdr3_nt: TGTGCCAGCGCCGGTCGCGAAATCACCATATATTTT; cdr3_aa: CASAGREITIYF
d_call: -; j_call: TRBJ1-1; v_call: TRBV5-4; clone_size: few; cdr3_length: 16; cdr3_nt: TGTGCCAGCAGCCCGGGTCGGGGGGCGGGGAACACTGAAGCTTTCTTT; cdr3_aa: CASSPGRGAGNTEAFF
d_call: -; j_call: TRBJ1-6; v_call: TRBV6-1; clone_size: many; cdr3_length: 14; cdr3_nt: TGTGCCAGCAGGGCGACCCGGAGGAATTCACCCCTCCACTTT; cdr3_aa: CASRATRRNSPLHF
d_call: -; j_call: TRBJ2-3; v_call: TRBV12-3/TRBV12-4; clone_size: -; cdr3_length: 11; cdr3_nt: TGTGCCAGCAGTCAGGGATCACTGCCGTATTTT; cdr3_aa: CASSQGSLPYF
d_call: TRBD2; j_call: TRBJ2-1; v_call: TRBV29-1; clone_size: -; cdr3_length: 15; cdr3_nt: TGCAGCGTACGGACTAGCGGGGGGGCTTACAATGAGCAGTTCTTC; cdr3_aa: CSVRTSGGAYNEQFF
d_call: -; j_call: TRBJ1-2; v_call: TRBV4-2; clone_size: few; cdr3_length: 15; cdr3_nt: TGTGCCAGCAGCCAAGAGACAGGCCGAAACTATGGCTACACCTTC; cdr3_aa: CASSQETGRNYGYTF
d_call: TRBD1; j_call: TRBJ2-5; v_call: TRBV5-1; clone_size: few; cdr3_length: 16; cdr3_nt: TGCGCCAGCAGCTTTGGATCGGGACAGTTCCAAGAGACCCAGTACTTC; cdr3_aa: CASSFGSGQFQETQYF
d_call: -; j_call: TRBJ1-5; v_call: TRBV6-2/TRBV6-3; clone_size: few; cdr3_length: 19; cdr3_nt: TGTGCCAGCAGCCGCCTAACCTTACTAGACAGGCACCTGAGGCAGCCCCAGCATTTT; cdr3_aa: CASSRLTLLDRHLRQPQHF
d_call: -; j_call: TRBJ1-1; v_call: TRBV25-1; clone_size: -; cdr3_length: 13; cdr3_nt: TGTGCCAGCAGCATGACAACGAACACTGAAGCTTTCTTT; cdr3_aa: CASSMTTNTEAFF
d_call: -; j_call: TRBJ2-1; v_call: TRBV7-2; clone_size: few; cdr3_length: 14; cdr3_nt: TGTGCCAGCAGCTTAATTCAGGGGTGGGATGAGCAGTTCTTC; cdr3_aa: CASSLIQGWDEQFF
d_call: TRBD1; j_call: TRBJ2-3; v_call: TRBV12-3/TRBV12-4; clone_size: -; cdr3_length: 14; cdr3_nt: TGTGCCAGCAGTTCGGGACAGGGGGTGGATACGCAGTATTTT; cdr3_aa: CASSSGQGVDTQYF
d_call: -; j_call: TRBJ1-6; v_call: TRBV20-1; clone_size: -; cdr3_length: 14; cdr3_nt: TGCAGTGCTAGAGATGGGGGACCCAATTCACCCCTCCACTTT; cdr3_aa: CSARDGGPNSPLHF
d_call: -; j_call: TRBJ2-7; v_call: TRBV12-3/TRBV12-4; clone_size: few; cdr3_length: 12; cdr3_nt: TGTGCCAGCACGGACTTTAACTACGAGCAGTACTTC; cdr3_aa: CASTDFNYEQYF
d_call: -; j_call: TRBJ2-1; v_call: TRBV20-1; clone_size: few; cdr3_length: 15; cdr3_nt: TGCAGTACTTTGGGGGCGTACAGCGCTAAAGATGAGCAGTTCTTC; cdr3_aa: CSTLGAYSAKDEQFF
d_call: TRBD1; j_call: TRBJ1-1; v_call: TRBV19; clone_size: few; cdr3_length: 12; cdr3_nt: TGTGCCAGTAGTAGAACAGGGGCCGGGGCTTTCTTT; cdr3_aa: CASSRTGAGAFF
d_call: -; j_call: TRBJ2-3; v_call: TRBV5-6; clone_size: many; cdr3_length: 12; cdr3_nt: TGTGCCAGCAGCTTCGGGTGGGATACGCAGTATTTT; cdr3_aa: CASSFGWDTQYF
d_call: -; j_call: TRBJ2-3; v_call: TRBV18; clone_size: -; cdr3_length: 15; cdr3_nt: TGTGCCAGCTCGCACAGCTCGCAGACATGGAATACGCAGTATTTT; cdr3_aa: CASSHSSQTWNTQYF